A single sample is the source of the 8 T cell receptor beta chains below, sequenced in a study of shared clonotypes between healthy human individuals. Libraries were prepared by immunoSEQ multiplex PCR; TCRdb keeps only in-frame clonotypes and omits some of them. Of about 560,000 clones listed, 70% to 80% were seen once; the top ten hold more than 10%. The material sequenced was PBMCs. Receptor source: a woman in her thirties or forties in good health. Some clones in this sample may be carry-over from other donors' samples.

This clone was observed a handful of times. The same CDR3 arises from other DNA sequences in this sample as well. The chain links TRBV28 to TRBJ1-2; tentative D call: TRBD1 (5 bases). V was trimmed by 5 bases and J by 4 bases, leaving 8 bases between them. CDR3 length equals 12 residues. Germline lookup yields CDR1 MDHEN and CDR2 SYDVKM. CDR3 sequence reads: CASSPTGYGYTF. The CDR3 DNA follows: TGTGCCAGCAGTCCAACAGGCTATGGCTACACCTTC.

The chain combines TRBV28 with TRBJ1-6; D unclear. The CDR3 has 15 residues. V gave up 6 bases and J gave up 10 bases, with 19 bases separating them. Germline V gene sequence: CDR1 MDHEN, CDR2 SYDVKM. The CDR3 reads CASREASEGWSPLHF. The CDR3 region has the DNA TGTGCCAGCAGGGAGGCGTCGGAAGGGTGGTCACCCCTCCACTTT.

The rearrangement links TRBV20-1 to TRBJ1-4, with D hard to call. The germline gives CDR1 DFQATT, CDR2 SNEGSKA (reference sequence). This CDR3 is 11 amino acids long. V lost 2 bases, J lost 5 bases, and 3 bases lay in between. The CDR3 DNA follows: TGCAGTGCTAGACTCAATGAAAAACTGTTTTTT. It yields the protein CSARLNEKLFF.

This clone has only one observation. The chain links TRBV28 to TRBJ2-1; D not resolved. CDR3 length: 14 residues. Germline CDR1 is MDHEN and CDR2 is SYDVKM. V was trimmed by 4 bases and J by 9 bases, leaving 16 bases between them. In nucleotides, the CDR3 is TGTGCCAGCAGTTACCCCGTGGGTTCAGGTGAGCAGTTCTTC. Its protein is CASSYPVGSGEQFF.

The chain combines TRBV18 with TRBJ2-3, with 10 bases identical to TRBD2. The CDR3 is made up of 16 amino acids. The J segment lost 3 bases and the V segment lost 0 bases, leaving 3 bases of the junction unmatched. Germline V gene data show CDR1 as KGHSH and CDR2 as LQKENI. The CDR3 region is CASSPPSAGGTDTQYF. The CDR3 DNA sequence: TGTGCCAGCTCACCACCTTCAGCGGGAGGGACAGATACGCAGTATTTT.

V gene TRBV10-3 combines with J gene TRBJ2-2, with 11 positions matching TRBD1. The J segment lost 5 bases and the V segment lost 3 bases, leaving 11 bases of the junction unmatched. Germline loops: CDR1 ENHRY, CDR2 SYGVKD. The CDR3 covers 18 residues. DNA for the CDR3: TGTGCCATCAGTGATTTCACGGGGGACAGGGGGAATACCGGGGAGCTGTTTTTT. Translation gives CAISDFTGDRGNTGELFF.

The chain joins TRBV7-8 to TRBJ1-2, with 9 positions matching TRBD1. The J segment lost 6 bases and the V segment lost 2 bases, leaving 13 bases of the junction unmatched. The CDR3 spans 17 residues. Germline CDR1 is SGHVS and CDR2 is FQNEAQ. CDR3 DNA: TGTGCCAGCAGCTTAATCCGGACCCGGGACAGGGACGATGGCTACACCTTC. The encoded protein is CASSLIRTRDRDDGYTF.

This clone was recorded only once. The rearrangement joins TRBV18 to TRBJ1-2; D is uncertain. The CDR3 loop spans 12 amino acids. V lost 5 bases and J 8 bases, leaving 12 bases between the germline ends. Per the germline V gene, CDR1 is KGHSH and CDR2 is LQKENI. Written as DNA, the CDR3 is TGTGCCAGCTCATCTGGAGGATTAGGCTACACCTTC. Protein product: CASSSGGLGYTF.